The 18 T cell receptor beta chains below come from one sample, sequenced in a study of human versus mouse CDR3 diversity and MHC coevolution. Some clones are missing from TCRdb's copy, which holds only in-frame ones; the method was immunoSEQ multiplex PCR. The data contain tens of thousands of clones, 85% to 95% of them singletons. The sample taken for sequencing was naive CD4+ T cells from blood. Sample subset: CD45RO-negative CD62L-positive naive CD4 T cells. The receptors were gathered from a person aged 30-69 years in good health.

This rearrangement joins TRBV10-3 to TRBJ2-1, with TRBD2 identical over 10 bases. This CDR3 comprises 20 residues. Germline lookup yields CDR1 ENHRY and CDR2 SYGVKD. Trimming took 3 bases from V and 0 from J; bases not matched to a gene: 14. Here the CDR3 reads CAISDPLAGETRSSYNEQFF. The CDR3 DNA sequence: TGTGCCATCAGTGACCCCCTAGCGGGGGAGACCAGGAGCTCCTACAATGAGCAGTTCTTC.

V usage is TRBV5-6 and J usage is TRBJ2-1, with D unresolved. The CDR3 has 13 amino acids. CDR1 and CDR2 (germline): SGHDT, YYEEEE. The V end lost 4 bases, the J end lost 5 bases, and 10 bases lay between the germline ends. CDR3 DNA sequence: TGTGCCAGCAGCAAAAGCCGGGACAATGAGCAGTTCTTC. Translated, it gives CASSKSRDNEQFF.

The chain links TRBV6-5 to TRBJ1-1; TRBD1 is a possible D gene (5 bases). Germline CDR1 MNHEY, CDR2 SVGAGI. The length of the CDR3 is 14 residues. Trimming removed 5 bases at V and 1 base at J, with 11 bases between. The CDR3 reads CASSIFGGNTEAFF. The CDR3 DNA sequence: TGTGCCAGCAGTATATTCGGGGGGAACACTGAAGCTTTCTTT.

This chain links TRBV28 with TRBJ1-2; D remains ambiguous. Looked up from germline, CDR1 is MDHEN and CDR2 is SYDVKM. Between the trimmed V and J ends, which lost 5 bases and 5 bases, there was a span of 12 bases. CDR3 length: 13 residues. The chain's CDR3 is CASSPPPLYGYTF. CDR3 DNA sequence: TGTGCCAGCAGTCCCCCCCCCTTGTATGGCTACACCTTC.

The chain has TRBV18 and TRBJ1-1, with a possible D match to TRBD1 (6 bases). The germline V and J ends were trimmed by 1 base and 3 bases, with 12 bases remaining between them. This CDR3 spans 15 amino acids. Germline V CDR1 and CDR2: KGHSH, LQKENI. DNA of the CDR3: TGTGCCAGCTCACCACTAGGGGGAAGGGACACTGAAGCTTTCTTT. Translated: CASSPLGGRDTEAFF.

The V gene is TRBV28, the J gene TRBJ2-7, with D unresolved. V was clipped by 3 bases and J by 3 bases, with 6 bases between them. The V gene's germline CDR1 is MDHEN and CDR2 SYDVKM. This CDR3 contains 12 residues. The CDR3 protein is CASSLGSYEQYF. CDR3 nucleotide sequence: TGTGCCAGCAGTTTGGGCAGCTACGAGCAGTACTTC.

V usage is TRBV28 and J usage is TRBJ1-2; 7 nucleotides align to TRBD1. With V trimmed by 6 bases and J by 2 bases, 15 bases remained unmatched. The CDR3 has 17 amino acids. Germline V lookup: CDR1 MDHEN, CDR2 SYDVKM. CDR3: CASSPPPGQQGNYGYTF. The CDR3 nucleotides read TGTGCCAGCAGCCCGCCCCCGGGACAGCAAGGCAACTATGGCTACACCTTC.

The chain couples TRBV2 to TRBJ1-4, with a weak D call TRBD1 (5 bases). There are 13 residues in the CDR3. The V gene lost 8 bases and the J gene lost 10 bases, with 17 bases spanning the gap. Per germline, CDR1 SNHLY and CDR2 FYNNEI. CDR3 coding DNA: TGTGCCAGCCGGGCGGGGGTCGCAGGAAAACTGTTTTTT. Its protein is CASRAGVAGKLFF.

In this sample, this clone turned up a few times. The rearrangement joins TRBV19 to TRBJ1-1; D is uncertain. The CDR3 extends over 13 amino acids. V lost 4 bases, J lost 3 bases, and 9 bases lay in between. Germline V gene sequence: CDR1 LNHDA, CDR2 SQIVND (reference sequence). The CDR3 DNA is TGTGCCAGTAGTACTGCCGAGGACACTGAAGCTTTCTTT. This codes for CASSTAEDTEAFF.

In nucleotides, the CDR3 is TGTGCCTGGAGTGTAGGCGCAGGGACACAAGAGACCCAGTACTTC. It specifies CAWSVGAGTQETQYF. V is TRBV30 and J is TRBJ2-5; possibly TRBD1 for D (6 bases). V was clipped by 0 bases and J by 2 bases, with 13 bases between them. The CDR3 spans 15 residues. Germline CDR1 GTSNPN, CDR2 SVGIG (reference sequence).

CDR3 in DNA: TGCGCCAGCAGCGGGACAGGTTACAATGAGCAGTTCTTC. Amino acids: CASSGTGYNEQFF. The gene calls are TRBV5-1 and TRBJ2-1; TRBD1 matches at 8 bases. The CDR3 runs to 13 residues. Germline-derived CDR1 and CDR2 are SGHRS and YFSETQ. After removal of 4 bases from V and 4 bases from J, the junction contained 1 base not matched to a gene.

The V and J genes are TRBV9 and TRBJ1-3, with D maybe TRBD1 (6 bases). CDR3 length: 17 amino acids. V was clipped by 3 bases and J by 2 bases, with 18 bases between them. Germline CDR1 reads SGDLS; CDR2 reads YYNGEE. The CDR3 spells CASSARTALLAGNTIYF. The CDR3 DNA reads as TGTGCCAGCAGCGCGAGGACAGCTCTACTGGCTGGAAACACCATATATTTT.

CDR3 sequence (DNA): TGCAGTGCCCAGTTGGACAGGGATTCACCCCTCCACTTT. Translated: CSAQLDRDSPLHF. This chain connects TRBV29-1 to TRBJ1-6; TRBD1 aligns across 8 bases. The CDR3 length is 13 residues. CDR1 is SQVTM, CDR2 ANQGSEA, per germline.

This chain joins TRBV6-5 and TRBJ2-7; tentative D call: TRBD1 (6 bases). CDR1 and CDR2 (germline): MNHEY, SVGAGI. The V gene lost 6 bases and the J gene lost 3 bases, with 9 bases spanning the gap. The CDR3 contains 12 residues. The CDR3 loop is CASSKDSYEQYF. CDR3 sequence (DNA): TGTGCCAGCAGCAAGGACAGCTACGAGCAGTACTTC.

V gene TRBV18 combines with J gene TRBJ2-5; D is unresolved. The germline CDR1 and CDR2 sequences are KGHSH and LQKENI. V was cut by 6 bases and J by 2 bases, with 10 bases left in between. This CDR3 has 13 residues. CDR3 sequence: CASSIVRQETQYF. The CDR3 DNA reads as TGTGCCAGCTCCATCGTCAGACAAGAGACCCAGTACTTC.

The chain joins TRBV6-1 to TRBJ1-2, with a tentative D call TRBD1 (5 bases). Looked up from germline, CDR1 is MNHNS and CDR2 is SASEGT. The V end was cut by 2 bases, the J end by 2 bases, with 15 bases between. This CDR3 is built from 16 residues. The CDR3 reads CASSEISVRGNYGYTF. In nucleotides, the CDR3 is TGTGCCAGCAGTGAAATCTCTGTTCGGGGGAACTATGGCTACACCTTC.

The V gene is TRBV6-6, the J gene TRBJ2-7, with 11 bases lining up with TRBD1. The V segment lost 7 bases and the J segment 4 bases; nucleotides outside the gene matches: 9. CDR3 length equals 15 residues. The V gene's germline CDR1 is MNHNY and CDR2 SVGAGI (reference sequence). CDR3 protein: CASTPSRDRGYEQYF. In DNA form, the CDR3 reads TGTGCCAGCACTCCATCCCGGGACAGGGGGTACGAGCAGTACTTC.

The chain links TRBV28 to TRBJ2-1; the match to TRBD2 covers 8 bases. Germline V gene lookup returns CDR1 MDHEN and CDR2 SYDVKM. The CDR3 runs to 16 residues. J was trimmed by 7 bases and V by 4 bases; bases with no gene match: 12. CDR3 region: CASSSPGVAGRNEQFF. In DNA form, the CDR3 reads TGTGCCAGCAGTTCTCCCGGGGTAGCGGGAAGGAATGAGCAGTTCTTC.